These 24 T cell receptor beta chains were all obtained from the same sample, sequenced in a study of yellow fever vaccine responses in identical twins. TCRdb passed the RT-PCR reads through MiXCR, listing each CDR3 protein once. In the table there are 2,500 to 3,000 distinct CDR3 sequences, around 90% of which are singletons. The material was T cells from blood (PBMCs), unsorted or a sorted subset (not recorded which), obtained before or after yellow fever vaccination (not recorded which). These receptor sequences come from a female donor who received the yellow fever vaccine.

V usage is TRBV5-4 and J usage is TRBJ1-6; no definite D call. This CDR3 is 12 amino acids long. Trimming took 0 bases from V and 8 from J, leaving 3 bases between them. Germline loops: CDR1 SGHNT, CDR2 YYREEE (reference sequence). The CDR3 bases are TGTGCCAGCAGCTTGGGGGATTCACCCCTCCACTTT. Protein: CASSLGDSPLHF. Complete variable domain (other parts from reference TRBV5-4 and TRBJ1-6): ETGVTQSPTHLIKTRGQQVTLRCSSQSGHNTVSWYQQALGQGPQFIFQYYREEENGRGNFPPRFSGLQFPNYSSELNVNALELDDSALYLCASSLGDSPLHFGNGTRLTVT.

The chain recombines TRBV20-1 with TRBJ1-6; TRBD1 aligns across 7 bases. This CDR3 is 15 amino acids long. With 0 bases clipped from V and 3 bases from J, the junction kept 2 bases outside the gene matches. CDR1 and CDR2 (germline): DFQATT, SNEGSKA (reference sequence). CDR3: CSAREGTDYNSPLHF. The CDR3 region has the DNA TGCAGTGCTAGAGAAGGGACAGACTATAATTCACCCCTCCACTTT.

The genes are TRBV2 and TRBJ2-1; tentative D call: TRBD2 (6 bases). V was trimmed by 1 base and J by 13 bases, leaving 11 bases between them. Germline CDR1 reads SNHLY; CDR2 reads FYNNEI. The length of the CDR3 is 12 residues. CDR3 sequence (DNA): TGTGCCAGCAGTGAAGGGGCGGGACTCCAGTTCTTC. It yields the protein CASSEGAGLQFF.

J is TRBJ2-7 and V is TRBV25-1; the D gene is possibly TRBD1 (6 bases). Germline values: CDR1 MGHDK, CDR2 SYGVNS. This CDR3 region has 15 residues. Trimming left V 1 base short and J 3 bases short, with 13 bases between. CDR3 nucleotides: TGTGCCAGCAGTGAATGGGCCTCGGACAGCTACGAGCAGTACTTC. It specifies CASSEWASDSYEQYF.

This clonotype occurred a few times. The chain combines TRBV10-3 with TRBJ1-2; 7 bases agree with TRBD1. The length of the CDR3 is 15 residues. The junction had 11 bases not matched to a gene; V was cut back by 6 bases and J by 4 bases. Germline loops: CDR1 ENHRY, CDR2 SYGVKD. In DNA form, the CDR3 reads TGTGCCATCAGACCCGGCGGGGACAGATCCTATGGCTACACCTTC. Translation: CAIRPGGDRSYGYTF.

The rearrangement uses TRBV6-4 and TRBJ1-1, with 9 bases lining up with TRBD1. Germline CDR1 is MRHNA and CDR2 is SNTAGT. This CDR3 has 15 amino acids. V shed 4 bases, J shed 4 bases, and the junction held 7 bases outside the gene matches. Here the CDR3 reads CASSAWTGVRTEAFF. For the CDR3, the DNA is TGTGCCAGCAGTGCCTGGACAGGGGTTCGCACTGAAGCTTTCTTT.

The rearrangement uses TRBV6-1 and TRBJ2-1; 7 bases agree with TRBD2. The CDR3 runs 15 residues. Germline trimming cut 6 bases from V and 1 base from J; bases unmatched to any gene: 6. In germline, CDR1 is MNHNS, CDR2 SASEGT. DNA of the CDR3: TGTGCCAGCAGCCTCAATAGCGGGTCCTACAATGAGCAGTTCTTC. Translating it yields CASSLNSGSYNEQFF.

CDR3 amino acids: CATSRGGETHYGYTF. In nucleotides, the CDR3 is TGTGCCACCAGCAGAGGGGGTGAGACTCACTATGGCTACACCTTC. V gene TRBV15 combines with J gene TRBJ1-2; no clear D gene. The ends were cut back, 1 base at V and 3 bases at J, with 12 bases in the middle. This CDR3 has 15 residues. Germline CDR1 LNHNV, CDR2 YYDKDF (reference sequence).

The chain recombines TRBV19 with TRBJ2-3; tentative D call: TRBD1 (6 bases). Per the germline V gene, CDR1 is LNHDA and CDR2 is SQIVND (reference sequence). The V gene lost 5 bases and the J gene lost 0 bases, with 15 bases spanning the gap. The CDR3 loop spans 16 amino acids. This CDR3 reads CASSRTTGPSTDTQYF. Here the CDR3 DNA reads TGTGCCAGTAGTCGAACGACAGGTCCTAGCACAGATACGCAGTATTTT.

The gene calls are TRBV4-2 and TRBJ1-4; D is ambiguous. The CDR3 spans 15 residues. Trimming removed 4 bases from V and 0 bases from J, with 9 bases in between. The V gene's germline CDR1 is LGHNA and CDR2 YNFKEQ. This CDR3 is CASSLPGATNEKLFF. CDR3 DNA sequence: TGTGCCAGCAGCCTGCCCGGGGCAACTAATGAAAAACTGTTTTTT.

CDR3 in amino acids: CASSPSRVQETQYF. In DNA, the CDR3 is TGTGCCAGCTCACCCAGCAGGGTCCAAGAGACCCAGTACTTC. J is TRBJ2-5 and V is TRBV18, with TRBD1 as a possible D gene (5 bases). The CDR3 consists of 14 residues. Between the trimmed V and J ends, which lost 3 bases and 1 base, there was a span of 9 bases. Germline V gives CDR1 KGHSH, CDR2 LQKENI.

The chain recombines TRBV2 with TRBJ2-3; D gene unclear. The germline V and J ends were trimmed by 4 bases and 0 bases, with 8 bases remaining between them. CDR3 size: 14 residues. Germline loops: CDR1 SNHLY, CDR2 FYNNEI. The CDR3 nucleotides read TGTGCCAGCAGTGCTCTACCTAGCACAGATACGCAGTATTTT. This codes for CASSALPSTDTQYF.

The chain recombines TRBV29-1 with TRBJ2-3; 7 nucleotides agree with TRBD2. Looked up from germline, CDR1 is SQVTM and CDR2 is ANQGSEA. This CDR3 region has 13 residues. Losses at the gene ends were 4 bases for V and 4 bases for J; bases not matched to a gene: 5. In nucleotides, the CDR3 is TGCAGCGTTGCCCCTAGCGGAGCAGATACGCAGTATTTT. It specifies CSVAPSGADTQYF.

V is TRBV28 and J is TRBJ1-4, with D tentatively TRBD1 (6 bases). The CDR3 totals 14 residues. The germline V gene encodes CDR1 MDHEN and CDR2 SYDVKM. Trimming took 5 bases from V and 7 from J, leaving 14 bases between them. The CDR3 here is CASSPGDYGEKLFF. The DNA for the CDR3 is TGTGCCAGCAGTCCAGGGGACTACGGTGAAAAACTGTTTTTT.

The chain employs TRBV6-1 and TRBJ1-6; unclear D gene. Germline CDR1 and CDR2: MNHNS and SASEGT. The V end was cut by 6 bases, the J end by 5 bases, with 17 bases between. This CDR3 region has 16 residues. CDR3 protein: CASRRQSFLNNSPLHF. The DNA for the CDR3 is TGTGCCAGCAGACGTCAGAGCTTCCTCAATAATTCACCCCTCCACTTT.

V gene TRBV11-1 combines with J gene TRBJ2-7; 7 nucleotides align to TRBD1. J gave up 3 bases and V 3 bases, and 2 bases lay outside the gene matches. Germline assignment: CDR1 SGHAT and CDR2 FQDESV (reference sequence). The CDR3 covers 13 residues. The CDR3 bases are TGTGCCAGCAGCTTTGACAGGGACTACGAGCAGTACGTC. This sequence encodes CASSFDRDYEQYV.

The chain employs TRBV11-2 and TRBJ2-3; D not resolved. The CDR3 spans 14 residues. Germline V gene lookup returns CDR1 SGHAT and CDR2 FQNNGV. V lost 0 bases and J lost 8, with 12 bases in between. The CDR3 DNA reads as TGTGCCAGCAGCTTAGAGGACGCGGCAGCTACGCAGTATTTT. Protein product: CASSLEDAAATQYF.

The chain combines TRBV13 with TRBJ2-1; unclear D gene. CDR1 PRHDT and CDR2 FYEKMQ come from the germline V gene (reference sequence). The CDR3 has 12 amino acids. Trimming left V 7 bases short and J 4 bases short, with 8 bases between. Written as DNA, the CDR3 is TGTGCCAGCAACCCCCTATACAATGAGCAGTTCTTC. Translation gives CASNPLYNEQFF.

The chain recombines TRBV18 with TRBJ2-3; possible D gene TRBD1, 5 bases. The CDR3 is made up of 13 amino acids. Looked up from germline, CDR1 is KGHSH and CDR2 is LQKENI. V was trimmed by 5 bases and J by 4 bases, leaving 10 bases between them. CDR3 bases: TGTGCCAGCTCATACTCCAGGGCAGATACGCAGTATTTT. Its translation: CASSYSRADTQYF.

The chain joins TRBV28 to TRBJ2-1, with a weak D call TRBD1 (6 bases). This CDR3 contains 11 residues. Germline CDR1 is MDHEN and CDR2 is SYDVKM. Trimming left V 9 bases short and J 9 bases short, with 12 bases between. CDR3 amino acids: CARREGGEQFF. As DNA, the CDR3 is TGTGCCAGAAGAGAAGGGGGTGAGCAGTTCTTC.

The CDR3 reads CASSLVGQLASPLHF. In DNA form, the CDR3 reads TGCGCCAGCAGCTTGGTGGGACAGTTGGCTTCACCCCTCCACTTT. The chain couples TRBV5-1 to TRBJ1-6, with 7 positions matching TRBD1. CDR3 length equals 15 residues. Germline V CDR1 and CDR2: SGHRS, YFSETQ. V dropped 0 bases and J dropped 9; count of bases not matched to a gene: 6.

The J gene is TRBJ2-3, the V gene TRBV7-3; 10 bases are shared with TRBD2. Germline V gene lookup returns CDR1 SGHTA and CDR2 FQGTGA. The CDR3 loop spans 16 amino acids. Trimming removed 5 bases from V and 4 bases from J; junction bases left unmatched: 9. The CDR3 DNA follows: TGTGCCAGCAGCAAGGGGACTAGCGTCTTTGCAGATACGCAGTATTTT. Its protein is CASSKGTSVFADTQYF.

A few counts support this clonotype. The chain couples TRBV2 to TRBJ1-2; D gene ambiguous. CDR3 length equals 11 residues. CDR1 SNHLY and CDR2 FYNNEI come from the germline V gene. V was pared by 7 bases and J by 5 bases, with 8 bases between. CDR3 nucleotides: TGTGCCAGCAACACAGCTTATGGCTACACCTTC. The encoded protein is CASNTAYGYTF.

The J gene is TRBJ2-7, the V gene TRBV24-1; TRBD2 is a possible D gene (5 bases). Trimming shortened V by 4 bases and J by 2 bases, and 11 bases separated the two germline ends. Germline CDR1 KGHDR, CDR2 SFDVKD. The CDR3 runs to 14 residues. The CDR3 region has the DNA TGTGCCACCAGTGACCGGACTGCCACCTACGAGCAGTACTTC. This sequence encodes CATSDRTATYEQYF.